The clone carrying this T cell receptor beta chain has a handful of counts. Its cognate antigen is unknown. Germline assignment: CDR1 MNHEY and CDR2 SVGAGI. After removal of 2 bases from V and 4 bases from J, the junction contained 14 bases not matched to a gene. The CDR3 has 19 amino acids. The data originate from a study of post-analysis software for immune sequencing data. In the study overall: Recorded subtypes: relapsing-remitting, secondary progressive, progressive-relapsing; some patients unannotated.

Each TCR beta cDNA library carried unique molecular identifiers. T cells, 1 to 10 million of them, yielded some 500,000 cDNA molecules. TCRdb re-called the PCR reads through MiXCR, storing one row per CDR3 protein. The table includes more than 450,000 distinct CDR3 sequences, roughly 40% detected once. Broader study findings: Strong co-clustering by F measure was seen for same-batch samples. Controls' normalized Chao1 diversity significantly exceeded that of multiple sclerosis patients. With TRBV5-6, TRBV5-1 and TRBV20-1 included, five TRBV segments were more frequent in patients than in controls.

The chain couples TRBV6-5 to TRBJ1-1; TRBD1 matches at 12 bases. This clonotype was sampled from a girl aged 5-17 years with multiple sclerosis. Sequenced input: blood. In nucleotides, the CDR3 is TGTGCCAGCAGTTACCCCACCGGGACAGGGGGCGAGTTTACCACTGAAGCTTTCTTT. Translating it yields CASSYPTGTGGEFTTEAFF.